The 20 T cell receptor beta chains presented below share a single source sample, sequenced in a study of blood T cell repertoires in COVID-19. Profiling relied on immunoSEQ multiplex PCR, and the TCRdb table lists in-frame clones only, not all of them. The table lists 200,000 or so clones, approximately 86% of them singletons. Input material: peripheral blood. The source is a man in his 70s with active or convalescent COVID-19.

The J gene is TRBJ1-1, the V gene TRBV5-6; D call uncertain. This CDR3 region has 13 residues. The germline V gene has CDR1 SGHDT and CDR2 YYEEEE. V dropped 0 bases and J dropped 4 bases, with 7 bases sitting between them. The DNA for the CDR3 is TGTGCCAGCAGCTTGGCAGGTCCCACTGAAGCTTTCTTT. Amino acid sequence: CASSLAGPTEAFF.

The chain carries TRBV13 and TRBJ1-1; TRBD1 matches at 11 bases. Germline V gives CDR1 PRHDT, CDR2 FYEKMQ (reference sequence). This CDR3 contains 16 residues. J was trimmed by 5 bases and V by 5 bases; bases with no gene match: 10. CDR3 sequence reads: CASSRFGQGARTEAFF. The CDR3 DNA sequence: TGTGCCAGCAGCCGATTCGGACAGGGGGCTAGAACTGAAGCTTTCTTT.

The gene calls are TRBV7-2 and TRBJ2-5, with D possibly matching TRBD2 (5 bases). Trimming stripped 1 base from V and 4 bases from J, with 16 bases between. From germline, CDR1 is SGHTA and CDR2 FQGNSA. The CDR3 sequence is 16 residues long. The DNA for the CDR3 is TGTGCCAGCAGCTTAGTATCCCCCGGGGTTCGAGAGACCCAGTACTTC. It translates to CASSLVSPGVRETQYF. Variable domain in full (rest from reference TRBV7-2 and TRBJ2-5): GAGVSQSPSNKVTEKGKDVELRCDPISGHTALYWYRQSLGQGLEFLIYFQGNSAPDKSGLPSDRFSAERTGGSVSTLTIQRTQQEDSAVYLCASSLVSPGVRETQYFGPGTRLLVL.

DNA of the CDR3: TGTGCCAGCAGTAGTTACTCAGATACGCAGTATTTT. It codes for CASSSYSDTQYF. J is TRBJ2-3 and V is TRBV2; D not resolved. CDR3 length: 12 amino acids. The germline V gene encodes CDR1 SNHLY and CDR2 FYNNEI. V was pared by 5 bases and J by 4 bases, with 7 bases between.

In its sample, this clone was seen a few times. This chain uses TRBV19 with TRBJ1-2, with D possibly being TRBD1 (6 bases). Deletions cut 7 bases from V and 4 bases from J, with 16 bases between. Germline V gives CDR1 LNHDA, CDR2 SQIVND (reference sequence). This CDR3 is built from 14 residues. The CDR3 DNA reads as TGTGCCAGTACCACGGGGGGGCTCGCCTATGGCTACACCTTC. Residues: CASTTGGLAYGYTF.

This sequence joins TRBV7-2 and TRBJ2-1; a possible D gene is TRBD1 (5 bases). Germline CDR1 and CDR2: SGHTA and FQGNSA. V was clipped by 5 bases and J by 0 bases, with 17 bases between them. This CDR3 has 17 residues. CDR3 amino acids: CASSRRQISSSYNEQFF. The CDR3 coding sequence is TGTGCCAGCAGCCGTCGACAGATCTCAAGCTCCTACAATGAGCAGTTCTTC.

The V gene is TRBV18, the J gene TRBJ2-7, with D possibly matching TRBD2 (7 bases). CDR1 is KGHSH, CDR2 LQKENI, per germline. Trimming pared 3 bases from V and 0 bases from J, leaving 18 bases between. The CDR3 covers 17 residues. The CDR3 loop is CASSPGKTRGGSYEQYF. The CDR3 DNA sequence: TGTGCCAGCTCACCCGGGAAAACTAGGGGGGGCTCCTACGAGCAGTACTTC.

V and J are TRBV6-1 and TRBJ1-2; no definite D call. This CDR3 region has 13 residues. In germline, CDR1 is MNHNS, CDR2 SASEGT. The ends were cut back, 2 bases at V and 8 bases at J, with 12 bases in the middle. CDR3: CASSELAVVGYTF. In nucleotides, the CDR3 is TGTGCCAGCAGTGAACTTGCGGTGGTGGGCTACACCTTC.

V usage is TRBV7-2 and J usage is TRBJ1-3; 8 bases map to TRBD1. With 3 bases clipped from V and 4 bases from J, the junction kept 8 bases outside the gene matches. Germline V gene data show CDR1 as SGHTA and CDR2 as FQGNSA. This CDR3 has 16 amino acids. In DNA form, the CDR3 reads TGTGCCAGCAGCTTGGACAGGGTTCGGGGAGGAAACACCATATATTTT. This sequence encodes CASSLDRVRGGNTIYF.

This chain uses TRBV28 with TRBJ2-7; 10 positions agree with TRBD2. Germline loops: CDR1 MDHEN, CDR2 SYDVKM. The CDR3 length is 18 residues. Trimming cost V 2 bases and J 7 bases; bases outside gene matches: 17. The chain's CDR3 is CASSLLPRVVLAGVEQYF. The CDR3 region has the DNA TGTGCCAGCAGTTTACTGCCTCGGGTTGTGCTAGCGGGGGTGGAGCAGTACTTC.

V usage is TRBV9 and J usage is TRBJ1-6; D is ambiguous. The V gene lost 3 bases and the J gene lost 9 bases, with 16 bases spanning the gap. Germline V gene data show CDR1 as SGDLS and CDR2 as YYNGEE. CDR3 size: 15 residues. The CDR3 DNA follows: TGTGCCAGCAGCGAAGACTCCACGTGGATTTCACCCCTCCACTTT. Protein sequence: CASSEDSTWISPLHF.

The chain employs TRBV28 and TRBJ2-2; D ambiguous. The length of the CDR3 is 12 residues. Germline CDR1 and CDR2: MDHEN and SYDVKM. Trimming shortened V by 6 bases and J by 7 bases, and 9 bases separated the two germline ends. DNA for the CDR3: TGTGCCAGCAGCCCGCCCGGCGGGGAGCTGTTTTTT. This gives the protein CASSPPGGELFF.

J is TRBJ1-1 and V is TRBV5-5; 9 nucleotides line up with TRBD1. The CDR3 has 15 amino acids. CDR1 and CDR2 from the germline V gene are SGHKS and YYEKEE (reference sequence). After removal of 4 bases from V and 5 bases from J, the junction contained 9 bases not matched to a gene. This chain's CDR3 is CASSQTGGLRTEAFF. As DNA, the CDR3 is TGTGCCAGCAGCCAAACAGGGGGCTTGCGGACTGAAGCTTTCTTT.

As DNA, the CDR3 is TGTGCCAGCAGCCCTTCTAGCGGGACGGGAGATACGCAGTATTTT. It is translated as CASSPSSGTGDTQYF. V is TRBV7-2 and J is TRBJ2-3; 9 positions agree with TRBD2. The CDR3 totals 15 residues. The junction had 8 bases not matched to a gene; V was cut back by 5 bases and J by 5 bases. The germline gives CDR1 SGHTA, CDR2 FQGNSA.

The chain has TRBV27 and TRBJ1-2, with 10 bases lining up with TRBD1. The CDR3 runs 16 residues. From germline, CDR1 is MNHEY and CDR2 SMNVEV (reference sequence). With 3 bases clipped from V and 7 bases from J, the junction kept 11 bases outside the gene matches. CDR3 sequence: CASSFSPTGGIGGYTF. The CDR3 bases are TGTGCCAGCAGTTTCTCCCCGACAGGGGGCATTGGTGGCTACACCTTC.

The chain uses TRBV7-2 and TRBJ1-4; D gene ambiguous. CDR3 length: 14 amino acids. Germline V gives CDR1 SGHTA, CDR2 FQGNSA. V was shortened by 1 base and J by 7 bases, with 10 bases between the two germline ends. The CDR3 is CASSLGPPLEKLFF. The CDR3 DNA sequence: TGTGCCAGCAGCTTAGGTCCCCCCCTTGAAAAACTGTTTTTT.

This rearrangement joins TRBV11-2 to TRBJ2-3, with D possibly matching TRBD1 (5 bases). The CDR3 is 15 amino acids. Germline loops: CDR1 SGHAT, CDR2 FQNNGV. V lost 1 base to trimming and J lost 1 base, with 9 bases between them. CDR3 in amino acids: CASSLVQARTDTQYF. The DNA for the CDR3 is TGTGCCAGCAGCTTAGTACAGGCCCGCACAGATACGCAGTATTTT.

The V and J genes are TRBV28 and TRBJ1-6; 8 positions agree with TRBD1. The CDR3 totals 14 residues. Trimming at V came to 9 bases and at J to 4 bases, leaving 5 bases not matched to a gene. Germline assignment: CDR1 MDHEN and CDR2 SYDVKM. CDR3 protein: CASQGATYNSPLHF. CDR3 bases: TGTGCCAGTCAGGGGGCTACTTATAATTCACCCCTCCACTTT.

The V call is TRBV11-2, the J call TRBJ1-2, with D possibly matching TRBD1 (5 bases). V was cut by 5 bases and J by 5 bases, with 12 bases left in between. The V gene's germline CDR1 is SGHAT and CDR2 FQNNGV. The CDR3 length is 13 residues. The CDR3 nucleotides are TGTGCCAGCAGCCGAGACAGAAATTATGGCTACACCTTC. It encodes CASSRDRNYGYTF.

The chain carries TRBV5-1 and TRBJ2-5, with 9 positions matching TRBD1. The germline CDR1 and CDR2 sequences are SGHRS and YFSETQ. The V gene end was trimmed by 7 bases and the J gene end by 5 bases; junction bases not matched to a gene: 3. The CDR3 has 12 residues. The CDR3 bases are TGCGCCAGCGGACAGGGGTGGGAGACCCAGTACTTC. Translation gives CASGQGWETQYF.